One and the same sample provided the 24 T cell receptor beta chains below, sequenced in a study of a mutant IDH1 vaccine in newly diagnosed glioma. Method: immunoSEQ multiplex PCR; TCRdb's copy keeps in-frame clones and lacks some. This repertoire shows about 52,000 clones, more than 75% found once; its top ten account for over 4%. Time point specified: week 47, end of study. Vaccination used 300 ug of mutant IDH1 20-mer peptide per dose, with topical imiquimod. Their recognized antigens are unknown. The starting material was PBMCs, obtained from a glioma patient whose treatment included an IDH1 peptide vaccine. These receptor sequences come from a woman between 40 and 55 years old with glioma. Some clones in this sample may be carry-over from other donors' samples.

CDR3 sequence: CASSAVVGNQPQHF. The DNA for the CDR3 is TGTGCCAGCAGCGCCGTGGTAGGGAATCAGCCCCAGCATTTT. This chain connects TRBV6-6 to TRBJ1-5; unclear D gene. Germline values: CDR1 MNHNY, CDR2 SVGAGI (reference sequence). The CDR3 consists of 14 residues. The V end was cut by 6 bases, the J end by 4 bases, with 13 bases between.

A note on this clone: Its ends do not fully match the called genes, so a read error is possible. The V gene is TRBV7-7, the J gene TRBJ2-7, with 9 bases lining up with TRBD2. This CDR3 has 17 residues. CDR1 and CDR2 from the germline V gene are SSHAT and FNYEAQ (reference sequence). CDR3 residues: CASSLAGRTSETYEQYF. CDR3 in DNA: TGTGCTAGCAGCTTAGCGGGTCGGACTAGCGAGACCTACGAGCAGTACTTC. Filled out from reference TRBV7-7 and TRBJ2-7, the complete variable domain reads GAGVSQSPRYKVTKRGQDVTLRCDPISSHATLYWYQQALGQGPEFLTYFNYEAQPDKSGLPSDRFSAERPEGSISTLTIQRTEQRDSAMYRCASSLAGRTSETYEQYFGPGTRLTVT.

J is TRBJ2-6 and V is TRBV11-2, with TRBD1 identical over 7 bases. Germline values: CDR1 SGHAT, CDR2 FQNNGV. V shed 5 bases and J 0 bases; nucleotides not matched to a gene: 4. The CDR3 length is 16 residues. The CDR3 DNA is TGTGCCAGCAGCAGCAACAGGGGCTCTGGGGCCAACGTCCTGACTTTC. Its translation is CASSSNRGSGANVLTF. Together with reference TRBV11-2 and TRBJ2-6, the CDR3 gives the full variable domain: EAGVAQSPRYKIIEKRQSVAFWCNPISGHATLYWYQQILGQGPKLLIQFQNNGVVDDSQLPKDRFSAERLKGVDSTLKIQPAKLEDSAVYLCASSSNRGSGANVLTFGAGSRLTVL.

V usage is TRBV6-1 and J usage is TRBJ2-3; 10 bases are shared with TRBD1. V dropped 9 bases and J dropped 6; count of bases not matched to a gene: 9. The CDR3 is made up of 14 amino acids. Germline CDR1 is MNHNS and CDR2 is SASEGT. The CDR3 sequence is CASSLGQGIDTQYF. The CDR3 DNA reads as TGTGCCAGTTCCTTGGGACAGGGGATTGATACGCAGTATTTT.

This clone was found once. The DNA of the CDR3 is TGTGCCAGCAGTGAAGAGGGGGCCTCGATTTCACCCCTCCACTTT. Translated, it gives CASSEEGASISPLHF. The chain recombines TRBV2 with TRBJ1-6, with 7 bases identical to TRBD1. CDR1 is SNHLY, CDR2 FYNNEI, per germline. With 1 base clipped from V and 9 bases from J, the junction kept 6 bases outside the gene matches. CDR3 length equals 15 residues.

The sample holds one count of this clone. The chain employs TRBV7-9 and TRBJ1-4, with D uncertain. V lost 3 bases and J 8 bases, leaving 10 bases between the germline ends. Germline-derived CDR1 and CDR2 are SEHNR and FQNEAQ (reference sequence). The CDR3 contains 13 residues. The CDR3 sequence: CASSFQPGEKLFF. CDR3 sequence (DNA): TGTGCCAGCAGCTTCCAGCCAGGAGAAAAACTGTTTTTT.

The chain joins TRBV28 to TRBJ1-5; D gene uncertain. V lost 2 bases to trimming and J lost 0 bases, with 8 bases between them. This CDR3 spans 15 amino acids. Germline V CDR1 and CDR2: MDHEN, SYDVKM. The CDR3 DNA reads TGTGCCAGCAGTTTAGACTTTCATAGCAATCAGCCCCAGCATTTT. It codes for CASSLDFHSNQPQHF.

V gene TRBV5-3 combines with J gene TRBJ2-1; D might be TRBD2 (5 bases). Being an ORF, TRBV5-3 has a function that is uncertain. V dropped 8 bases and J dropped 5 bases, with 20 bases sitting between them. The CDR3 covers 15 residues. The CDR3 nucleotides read TGTGCCAGCCCCCGAAACCGGGAAGACAACAATGAGCAGTTCTTC. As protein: CASPRNREDNNEQFF.

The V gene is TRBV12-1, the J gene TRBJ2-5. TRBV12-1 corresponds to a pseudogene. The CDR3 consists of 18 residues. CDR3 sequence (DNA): TGTGCCAGCAGCTCCGCTGGGCAAGGGCTGATAGGGCAAGAGACCCAGTACTTC. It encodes CASSSAGQGLIGQETQYF.

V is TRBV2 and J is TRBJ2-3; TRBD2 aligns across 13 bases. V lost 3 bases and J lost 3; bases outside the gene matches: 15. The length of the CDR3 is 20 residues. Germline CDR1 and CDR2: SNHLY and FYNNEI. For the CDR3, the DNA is TGTGCCAGCAGTGAGGTCCTCTCGGGACTAGCGGGGAGGCTTACAGATACGCAGTATTTT. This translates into CASSEVLSGLAGRLTDTQYF.

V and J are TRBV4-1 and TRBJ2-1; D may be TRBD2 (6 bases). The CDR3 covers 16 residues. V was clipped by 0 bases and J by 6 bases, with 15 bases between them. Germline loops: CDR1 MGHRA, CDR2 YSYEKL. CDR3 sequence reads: CASSQDYADYFNEQFF. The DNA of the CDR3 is TGCGCCAGCAGCCAAGATTATGCGGACTACTTCAATGAGCAGTTCTTC.

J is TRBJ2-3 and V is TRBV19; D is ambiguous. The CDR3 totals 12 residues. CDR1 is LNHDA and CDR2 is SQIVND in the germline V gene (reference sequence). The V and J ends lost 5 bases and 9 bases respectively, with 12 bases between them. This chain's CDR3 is CASSLGGSTQYF. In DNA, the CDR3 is TGTGCCAGTAGTTTGGGTGGTAGCACGCAGTATTTT.

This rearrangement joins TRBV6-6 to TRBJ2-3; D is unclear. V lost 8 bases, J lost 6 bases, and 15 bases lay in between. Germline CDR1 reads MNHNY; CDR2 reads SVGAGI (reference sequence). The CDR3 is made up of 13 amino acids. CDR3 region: CASRLTQGDTQYF. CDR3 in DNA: TGTGCCAGCCGATTGACCCAAGGGGATACGCAGTATTTT.

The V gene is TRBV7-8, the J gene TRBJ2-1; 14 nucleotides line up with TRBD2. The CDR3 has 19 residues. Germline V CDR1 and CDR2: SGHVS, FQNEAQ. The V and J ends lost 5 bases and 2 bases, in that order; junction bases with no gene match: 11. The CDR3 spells CASSNPGTSGGPAYNEQFF. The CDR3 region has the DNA TGTGCCAGCAGCAACCCCGGGACTAGCGGGGGCCCGGCCTACAATGAGCAGTTCTTC.

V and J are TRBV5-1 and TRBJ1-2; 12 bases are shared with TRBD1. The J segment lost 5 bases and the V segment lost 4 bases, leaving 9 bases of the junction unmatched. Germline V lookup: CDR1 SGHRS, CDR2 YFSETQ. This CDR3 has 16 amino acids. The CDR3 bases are TGCGCCAGCAGCATGGGACAGGGGGCATCTTGGTATGGCTACACCTTC. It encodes CASSMGQGASWYGYTF. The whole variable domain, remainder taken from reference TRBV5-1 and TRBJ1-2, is KAGVTQTPRYLIKTRGQQVTLSCSPISGHRSVSWYQQTPGQGLQFLFEYFSETQRNKGNFPGRFSGRQFSNSRSEMNVSTLELGDSALYLCASSMGQGASWYGYTFGSGTRLTVV.

CDR3 region: CASTNHGGAGLFF. The CDR3 coding sequence is TGTGCCAGCACGAACCACGGAGGAGCCGGGCTGTTTTTT. The chain employs TRBV6-5 and TRBJ2-2; a possible D gene is TRBD2 (5 bases). With 7 bases removed from V and 13 bases from J, the gap between germline ends came to 19 bases. CDR3 size: 13 residues. Per the germline V gene, CDR1 is MNHEY and CDR2 is SVGAGI.

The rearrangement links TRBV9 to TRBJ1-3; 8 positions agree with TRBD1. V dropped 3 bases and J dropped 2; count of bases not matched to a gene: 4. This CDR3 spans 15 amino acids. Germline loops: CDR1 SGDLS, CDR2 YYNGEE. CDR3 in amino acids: CASSAPDRAGNTIYF. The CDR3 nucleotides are TGTGCCAGCAGCGCGCCGGACAGGGCTGGAAACACCATATATTTT.

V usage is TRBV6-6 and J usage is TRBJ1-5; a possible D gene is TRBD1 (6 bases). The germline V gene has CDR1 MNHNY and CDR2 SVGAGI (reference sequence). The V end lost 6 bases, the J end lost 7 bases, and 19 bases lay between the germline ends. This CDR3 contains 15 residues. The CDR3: CASSLPQGLGQPQHF. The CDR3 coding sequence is TGTGCCAGCAGCCTTCCACAGGGATTGGGGCAGCCCCAGCATTTT.

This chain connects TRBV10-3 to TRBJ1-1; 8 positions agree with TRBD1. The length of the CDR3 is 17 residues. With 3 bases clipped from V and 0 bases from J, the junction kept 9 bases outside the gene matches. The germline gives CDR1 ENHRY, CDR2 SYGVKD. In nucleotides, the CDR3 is TGTGCCATCAGTGAACGGACAGGGCAGGGGATGAACACTGAAGCTTTCTTT. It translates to CAISERTGQGMNTEAFF.

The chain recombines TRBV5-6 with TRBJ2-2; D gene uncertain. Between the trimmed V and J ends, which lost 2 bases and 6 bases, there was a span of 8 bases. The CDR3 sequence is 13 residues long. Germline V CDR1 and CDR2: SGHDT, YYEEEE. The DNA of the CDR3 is TGTGCCAGCAGCTTCAGCCCCTCCGGGGAGCTGTTTTTT. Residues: CASSFSPSGELFF. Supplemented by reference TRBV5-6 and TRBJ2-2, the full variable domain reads DAGVTQSPTHLIKTRGQQVTLRCSPKSGHDTVSWYQQALGQGPQFIFQYYEEEERQRGNFPDRFSGHQFPNYSSELNVNALLLGDSALYLCASSFSPSGELFFGEGSRLTVL.

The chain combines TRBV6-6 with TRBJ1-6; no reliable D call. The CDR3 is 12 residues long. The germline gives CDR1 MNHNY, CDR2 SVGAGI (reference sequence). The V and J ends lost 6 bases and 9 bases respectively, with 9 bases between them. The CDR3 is CASRDQFSPLHF. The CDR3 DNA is TGTGCCAGCAGGGACCAATTTTCACCCCTCCACTTT.

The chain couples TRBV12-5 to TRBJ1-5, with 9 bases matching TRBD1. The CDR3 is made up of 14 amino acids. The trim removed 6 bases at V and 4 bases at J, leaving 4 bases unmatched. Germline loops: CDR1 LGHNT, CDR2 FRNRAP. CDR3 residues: CASGPGQGNQPQHF. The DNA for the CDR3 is TGTGCTAGTGGCCCCGGACAGGGGAATCAGCCCCAGCATTTT.

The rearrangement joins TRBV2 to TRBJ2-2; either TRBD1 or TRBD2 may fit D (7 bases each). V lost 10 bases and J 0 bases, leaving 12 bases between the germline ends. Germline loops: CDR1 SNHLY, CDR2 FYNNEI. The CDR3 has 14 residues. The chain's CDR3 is CATGGEANTGELFF. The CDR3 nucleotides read TGTGCCACAGGGGGGGAAGCGAACACCGGGGAGCTGTTTTTT.

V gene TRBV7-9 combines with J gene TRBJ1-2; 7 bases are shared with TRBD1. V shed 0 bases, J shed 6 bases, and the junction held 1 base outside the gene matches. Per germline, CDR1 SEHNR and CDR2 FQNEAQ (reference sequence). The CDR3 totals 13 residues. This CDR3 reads CASSLAQGDGYTF. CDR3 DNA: TGTGCCAGCAGCTTAGCGCAGGGGGATGGCTACACCTTC.